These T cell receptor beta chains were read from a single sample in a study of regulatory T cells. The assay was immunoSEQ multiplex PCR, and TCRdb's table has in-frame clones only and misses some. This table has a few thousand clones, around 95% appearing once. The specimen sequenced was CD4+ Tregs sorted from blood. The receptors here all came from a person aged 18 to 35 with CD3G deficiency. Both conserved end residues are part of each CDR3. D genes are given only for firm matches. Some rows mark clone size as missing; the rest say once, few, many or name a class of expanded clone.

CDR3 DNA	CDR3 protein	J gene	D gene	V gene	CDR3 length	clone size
TGCGCCAGCAGCTTGGTTAATCGAGGGGATACGCAGTATTTT	CASSLVNRGDTQYF	TRBJ2-3	NA	TRBV5-1	14	NA
TGTGCCACCAGCAGACAGGATTATAGCAATCAGCCCCAGCATTTT	CATSRQDYSNQPQHF	TRBJ1-5	NA	TRBV15	15	NA
TGTGCCACGAGGGACGATAAGGACGAGCAGTACTTC	CATRDDKDEQYF	TRBJ2-7	NA	TRBV10-3	12	NA
TGTGCCAGCAGCCCGCCAGGCGGTGGGGCCAACGTCCTGACTTTC	CASSPPGGGANVLTF	TRBJ2-6	NA	TRBV7-9	15	once
TGTGCCAGCAGCTTAGACCGGGACACTGAAGCTTTCTTT	CASSLDRDTEAFF	TRBJ1-1	NA	TRBV11-2	13	once
TGTGCCAGCAGTGAATCACTCTCCGGGACAGGCCTTATTTACGAGCAGTACTTC	CASSESLSGTGLIYEQYF	TRBJ2-7	TRBD1	TRBV6-1	18	NA
TGTGCCAGCAGCTCTGGAGTTACGGATACGCAGTATTTT	CASSSGVTDTQYF	TRBJ2-3	NA	TRBV11-2	13	NA
TGTGCCACCAGCAGAGATCCCCTAGGGTCAACTAATGAAAAACTGTTTTTT	CATSRDPLGSTNEKLFF	TRBJ1-4	NA	TRBV15	17	NA
TGTGCCAGCAGTGAATACCTAGCCGAGCAGTTCTTC	CASSEYLAEQFF	TRBJ2-1	NA	TRBV6-1	12	NA
TGTGCCAGCAGCGCCTCGGGTATTCCCCCCCATACGCAGTATTTT	CASSASGIPPHTQYF	TRBJ2-3	NA	TRBV28	15	NA
TGTGCCAGCAGTGAAGCAGGGCATGGGGGGGAGACCCAGTACTTC	CASSEAGHGGETQYF	TRBJ2-5	NA	TRBV6-1	15	NA
TGTGCCAGCAGTCAGGGGGGGTTGCGATCGGGCGAGCAGTACTTC	CASSQGGLRSGEQYF	TRBJ2-7	NA	TRBV11-2	15	NA
TGCGCCAGCAGCTTGCCCCAGGGAATGAACACTGAAGCTTTCTTT	CASSLPQGMNTEAFF	TRBJ1-1	NA	TRBV5-1	15	NA
TGTGCCAGCAGCCTTCCAAATGGGGAGAGGGCTTTCTTT	CASSLPNGERAFF	TRBJ1-1	NA	TRBV28	13	NA
TGTGCCAGCAGCCGGAGAGATTCACCCCTCCACTTT	CASSRRDSPLHF	TRBJ1-6	NA	TRBV28	12	NA
TGCGCCAGCAGTGCCTCCCGGGGGGAGCAGCCCCAGCATTTT	CASSASRGEQPQHF	TRBJ1-5	NA	TRBV10-2	14	once
TGTGCCAGCAGTTCCTTCAGAGGGGGCGCAAGGAGAACTAGCACAGATACGCAGTATTTT	CASSSFRGGARRTSTDTQYF	TRBJ2-3	TRBD1	TRBV28	20	NA
TGTGCCAGCAGCCAGGGGACTAGCGGGAGCAATGAGCAGTTCTTC	CASSQGTSGSNEQFF	TRBJ2-1	TRBD2	TRBV28	15	NA
TGCGCCAGCAGCTTGGGTACAGGGTTAATTTACGAGCAGTACTTC	CASSLGTGLIYEQYF	TRBJ2-7	NA	TRBV5-1	15	NA
TGTGCCAGCAGTAACCCCCAAGAAGCCTACAATGAGCAGTTCTTC	CASSNPQEAYNEQFF	TRBJ2-1	NA	TRBV6-6	15	NA
TGTGCCAGTAGTTTTGGGTCGTGGGGCAATCAGCCCCAGCATTTT	CASSFGSWGNQPQHF	TRBJ1-5	NA	TRBV19	15	once
TGTGCCTGGACCAGGGCGGCCTATAATTCACCCCTCCACTTT	CAWTRAAYNSPLHF	TRBJ1-6	NA	TRBV30	14	NA
TGTGCCAGCAGCTCCGGGACAGGGATCTACGAGCAGTACTTC	CASSSGTGIYEQYF	TRBJ2-7	TRBD1	TRBV7-9	14	NA
TGTGCCAGCAGCCCCCGACCCAATGAGCAGTTCTTC	CASSPRPNEQFF	TRBJ2-1	NA	TRBV7-9	12	NA
TGCGCCAGCAGCTTGGAAATAAACAGGGGGATGGCTTTCTTT	CASSLEINRGMAFF	TRBJ1-1	TRBD1	TRBV5-1	14	NA
TGTGCCAGCTCACCGTCCAGGAGCTCCTACGAGCAGTACTTC	CASSPSRSSYEQYF	TRBJ2-7	NA	TRBV18	14	NA
TGTGCCAGCAGCTTAGCACCCGGAGATACGCAGTATTTT	CASSLAPGDTQYF	TRBJ2-3	NA	TRBV7-2	13	NA
TGTGCCAGCAGTCCCGGGACAGGGACCACTGAAGCTTTCTTT	CASSPGTGTTEAFF	TRBJ1-1	TRBD1	TRBV27	14	NA
TGTGCCAGCAGCTTCCCGGGACTAGCGGGGTCCGTCCCGAGCACAGATACGCAGTATTTT	CASSFPGLAGSVPSTDTQYF	TRBJ2-3	TRBD2	TRBV7-8	20	NA
TGTGCCAGCAGCAAAGCGGGACGACTTATGAAGCAGTACTTC	CASSKAGRLMKQYF	TRBJ2-7	TRBD2	TRBV28	14	NA
TGTGCCAGCAGCGTACAGGGGGCCTCAGATACGCAGTATTTT	CASSVQGASDTQYF	TRBJ2-3	TRBD1	TRBV28	14	once
TGTGCCAGCAGTTCCACGACCGCAGGAGATAATTCACCCCTCCACTTT	CASSSTTAGDNSPLHF	TRBJ1-6	NA	TRBV6-6	16	NA
TGTGCCATCAGATCCGGGACTAGCGGCTCGGATGAGCAGTTCTTC	CAIRSGTSGSDEQFF	TRBJ2-1	TRBD2	TRBV10-3	15	NA
TGTGCCGCCGGAGAACAGGGTCTTAGTGAAGCTTTCTTT	CAAGEQGLSEAFF	TRBJ1-1	NA	TRBV18	13	NA
TGTGCCAGCAGTTTACGCTTTGGACTAGCGGGCACCGGGGAGCTGTTTTTT	CASSLRFGLAGTGELFF	TRBJ2-2	TRBD2	TRBV28	17	NA
TGTGCCAGCAGCCAAGACAGGGAGAGGGGAAACACCATATATTTT	CASSQDRERGNTIYF	TRBJ1-3	NA	TRBV4-2	15	NA
TGTGCCAGCAGCTTCGCCGGGGGCAATGAGCAGTTCTTC	CASSFAGGNEQFF	TRBJ2-1	NA	TRBV7-9	13	NA